The T cell receptor (beta chain) under discussion was sequenced for a study of cytomegalovirus exposure and HLA in healthy donors. Study-level background: The early release's HLA-typed donors yielded tens of millions of unique TCRs. Notes on the study in general: Relative to equally common others, HLA-associated TCR beta chains showed greater clonal expansion in a later analysis. Of the V segments, some could not be distinguished, including TRBV6-2 and TRBV6-3, and were excluded. Analysis performed later found roughly 18,000 TCR beta sequences associated with HLA alleles at 0.05 false discovery rate.

PCR used 60 Vbeta primers and 13 Jbeta primers. The assay was immunoSEQ multiplex PCR, and TCRdb's table has in-frame clones only and misses some. The sample has 150,000 to 200,000 clones; 60% to 85% are singletons. Trimming removed 0 bases from V and 2 bases from J; junction bases left unmatched: 7. This CDR3 has 16 residues. The germline gives CDR1 MNHEY, CDR2 SVGAGI. Of note for this clone: No antigen is known for it.

The rearrangement links TRBV6-5 to TRBJ2-7, with TRBD1 matching over 7 bases. The sample was PBMCs. The source is a woman aged 40 to 50 in good health and CMV-seronegative. CDR3 DNA sequence: TGTGCCAGCAGTTACTCGACTGGGGACAGCCCCTACGAGCAGTACTTC. It yields the protein CASSYSTGDSPYEQYF.